Reported below is one T cell receptor (beta chain). The assay was immunoSEQ multiplex PCR, and TCRdb's table has in-frame clones only and misses some. This sample has 35,000 to 50,000 clones, with roughly 88% found just once. The V gene lost 0 bases and the J gene lost 6 bases, with 17 bases spanning the gap. This CDR3 is 16 amino acids long. The germline CDR1 and CDR2 sequences are MNHNS and SASEGT. The sample comes from a study of blood T cell repertoires in COVID-19. The specimen sequenced was peripheral blood. The chain uses TRBV6-1 and TRBJ1-2; D not resolved. The receptor comes from a human donor in a cohort sampled during active COVID-19. The CDR3 DNA reads as TGTGCCAGCAGTGAAGCGCTCGGGTATGTTCTCAATGGCTACACCTTC. Its protein is CASSEALGYVLNGYTF.